This paragraph covers one T cell receptor beta chain sequence. This sample is drawn from a study of blood T cell repertoires in COVID-19. Study context: COVID-19 samples collected from the United States, Italy and Spain covered acute and convalescent phases.

There are 15 residues in the CDR3. Germline-derived CDR1 and CDR2 are SGHVS and FNYEAQ. V was shortened by 1 base and J by 3 bases, with 13 bases between the two germline ends. Original analysis: Amplifying reference gene primers gave estimates of nucleated cell counts. Produced via immunoSEQ multiplex PCR; TCRdb's table is partial and in-frame only. The DNA was the basis for D and trimming; V, J and clone size are from that table. The repertoire holds hundreds of thousands of clones, with approximately 80% as singletons. This receptor was taken from a middle-aged woman with active or convalescent COVID-19. The chain has TRBV7-6 and TRBJ2-7; perhaps TRBD1 as D (5 bases). The sample taken for sequencing was peripheral blood. CDR3 nucleotides: TGTGCCAGCAGCTTAGGGCCCGACAGAGACTACGAGCAGTACTTC. Encoded protein: CASSLGPDRDYEQYF.